A single sample is the source of the 10 T cell receptor beta chains below, sequenced in a study of Graves' ophthalmopathy and Graves' hyperthyroidism. Amplified material comprised TCR beta CDR3 regions derived from RNA transcripts. Scientists carried out first-round RT-PCR using HTBI primers and then a second-round multiplex PCR. MiXCR was run by TCRdb on the multiplex PCR reads, yielding one entry per CDR3 protein. Of about 400,000 distinct CDR3 sequences in the sample, approximately 20% were seen once. Sequences were obtained from peripheral blood. The receptors stem from a woman younger than 35 with Graves' ophthalmopathy.

This clonotype was counted many times. This chain links TRBV3-1 with TRBJ2-5; 12 nucleotides line up with TRBD2. The germline V gene encodes CDR1 LGHDT and CDR2 YNNKEL (reference sequence). The CDR3 sequence is 18 residues long. V trimming: 1 base; J trimming: 3 bases; junction bases outside the gene matches: 9. The CDR3 region has the DNA TGTGCCAGCAGCCAAGGGGTCCTAGCGGGAGGGCCCGAAGAGACCCAGTACTTC. This encodes CASSQGVLAGGPEETQYF.

This clonotype showed up many times. V and J are TRBV2 and TRBJ2-7; D may correspond to TRBD1 or TRBD2 (5 bases each). The CDR3 loop spans 14 amino acids. The germline V and J ends were trimmed by 1 base and 9 bases, with 16 bases remaining between them. From germline, CDR1 is SNHLY and CDR2 FYNNEI. The CDR3 bases are TGTGCCAGCAGTGAAGTTGGGGGATGGCAGAGGCAGTACTTC. This translates into CASSEVGGWQRQYF. The full variable domain, in which reference TRBV2 and TRBJ2-7 provide the parts outside the CDR3, is EPEVTQTPSHQVTQMGQEVILRCVPISNHLYFYWYRQILGQKVEFLVSFYNNEISEKSEIFDDQFSVERPDGSNFTLKIRSTKLEDSAMYFCASSEVGGWQRQYFGPGTRLTVT.

The gene calls are TRBV12-3 or TRBV12-4 and TRBJ1-1, with D perhaps matching TRBD1 (5 bases). The V gene lost 8 bases and the J gene lost 0 bases, with 13 bases spanning the gap. The CDR3 is 14 amino acids. CDR3 nucleotide sequence: TGTGCCAGCGGCCAGGGTTTCGTGAACACTGAAGCTTTCTTT. Its translation is CASGQGFVNTEAFF.

The gene calls are TRBV29-1 and TRBJ1-1; D not certain. The CDR3 runs to 12 residues. Trimming removed 4 bases at V and 5 bases at J, with 11 bases between. Germline values: CDR1 SQVTM, CDR2 ANQGSEA. The CDR3 region is CSVVTKGTEAFF. Here the CDR3 DNA reads TGCAGCGTTGTAACAAAAGGGACTGAAGCTTTCTTT.

The sample holds many counts of this clonotype. The V and J genes are TRBV4-2 and TRBJ2-6; D could derive from TRBD1 or TRBD2 (5 bases each). The germline gives CDR1 LGHNA, CDR2 YNFKEQ. Trimming took 0 bases from V and 4 from J, leaving 10 bases between them. This CDR3 is built from 16 residues. The CDR3 DNA sequence: TGTGCCAGCAGCCAAGAGTCCGGGACCGGGGCCAACGTCCTGACTTTC. Amino acid sequence: CASSQESGTGANVLTF.

This clonotype has ten or more counts. The rearrangement joins TRBV7-2 to TRBJ2-5, with D possibly matching TRBD2 (7 bases). V was cut by 1 base and J by 7 bases, with 19 bases left in between. Per germline, CDR1 SGHTA and CDR2 FQGNSA. The CDR3 covers 16 residues. This chain's CDR3 is CASSLVLGGGTGTQYF. As DNA, the CDR3 is TGTGCCAGCAGCTTAGTATTAGGGGGAGGGACCGGGACCCAGTACTTC.

At least ten counts were recorded for this clonotype. The chain employs TRBV5-1 and TRBJ2-2; 8 nucleotides agree with TRBD1. The V segment lost 0 bases and the J segment 1 base; nucleotides outside the gene matches: 2. Germline lookup yields CDR1 SGHRS and CDR2 YFSETQ. CDR3 length equals 16 residues. The CDR3 region is CASSLAGQVNTGELFF. As DNA, the CDR3 is TGCGCCAGCAGCTTGGCGGGACAGGTGAACACCGGGGAGCTGTTTTTT.

This clonotype was counted many times. V gene TRBV6-1 combines with J gene TRBJ2-2; D possibly corresponds to TRBD1 (6 bases). The CDR3 is 15 residues long. Trimming took 1 base from V and 7 from J, leaving 13 bases between them. In germline, CDR1 is MNHNS, CDR2 SASEGT. CDR3: CASSEEGGYGGELFF. The CDR3 DNA reads TGTGCCAGCAGTGAAGAAGGGGGATACGGCGGGGAGCTGTTTTTT.

In its sample, this clonotype was seen many times. This chain connects TRBV28 to TRBJ2-5, with 8 bases identical to TRBD1. Germline CDR1 MDHEN, CDR2 SYDVKM. This CDR3 has 15 residues. J gave up 4 bases and V 7 bases, and 11 bases lay outside the gene matches. The CDR3 is CASNPPGQATETQYF. The CDR3 region has the DNA TGTGCCAGCAATCCTCCGGGACAGGCCACAGAGACCCAGTACTTC.

This rearrangement joins TRBV12-3 or TRBV12-4 to TRBJ2-7; D is unclear. The CDR3 has 13 amino acids. The V end lost 4 bases, the J end lost 9 bases, and 16 bases lay between the germline ends. DNA of the CDR3: TGTGCCAGCAGTTCTTCCGACCCGATCGGGCAGTACTTC. This codes for CASSSSDPIGQYF.